The rows below give T cell receptor beta chains drawn from one sample of a study of TIL therapy for anti-PD-1-resistant metastatic lung cancer. Clones were sequenced by immunoSEQ multiplex PCR, and TCRdb holds only the in-frame ones, with some missing. The sample holds 15,000 to 20,000 clones, about 80% seen once. This sample comprised blood, obtained at baseline. These receptors were obtained from a person aged 25 to 79 with non-small cell lung cancer. Both conserved end residues are part of each CDR3. The D gene is left open where the match is weak. Part of the rows lack a size; the others show once, few, many or a class for expanded clones.

d_call	v_call	clone_size	j_call	cdr3_nt	cdr3_aa
TRBD1	TRBV5-4	once	TRBJ1-2	TGTGCCAGCAGCTTTACAGGGGGTGACTATGGCTACACCTTC	CASSFTGGDYGYTF
TRBD1	TRBV7-2	-	TRBJ1-1	TGTGCCAGCAGCCGACAGGGGGACACTGAAGCTTTCTTT	CASSRQGDTEAFF
-	TRBV4-3	-	TRBJ2-2	TGCGCCAGCAGCCAAGACACTACGGCGCTGAGTACCGGGGAGCTGTTTTTT	CASSQDTTALSTGELFF
TRBD2	TRBV6-5	-	TRBJ2-1	TGTGCCAGCAGTTACCGGACTAGCGATTACAATGAGCAGTTCTTC	CASSYRTSDYNEQFF
TRBD2	TRBV10-3	-	TRBJ2-1	TGTGCCATCAGTGCTAGCGGGGGCAACAATGAGCAGTTCTTC	CAISASGGNNEQFF
-	TRBV7-2	-	TRBJ2-7	TGTGCCAGCAGCTTAGCGGGGGGGCCTGACGAGCAGTACTTC	CASSLAGGPDEQYF
-	TRBV29-1	-	TRBJ2-7	TGCAGCGTTGAAGGAGGTAGCAGGGACCCCTACGAGCAGTACTTC	CSVEGGSRDPYEQYF
-	TRBV7-9	few	TRBJ2-7	TGTGCCAGCAGCATTAGTCTCCAGGGAGGAGGAGAGCAGTACTTC	CASSISLQGGGEQYF
-	TRBV28	-	TRBJ1-2	TGTGCCAGCCGCCCCACGGGGGTTTACTATGGCTACACCTTC	CASRPTGVYYGYTF
-	TRBV30	-	TRBJ2-4	TGTGCCTGGACCACGGCCGGGAGTAAAAACATTCAGTACTTC	CAWTTAGSKNIQYF
-	TRBV12-5	-	TRBJ1-1	TGTGCTAGTGGTTTCGGGTTCACTGAAGCTTTCTTT	CASGFGFTEAFF
-	TRBV19	-	TRBJ1-1	TGTGCCGGTAGTATAAAGGGAAACACTGAAGCTTTCTTT	CAGSIKGNTEAFF
TRBD1	TRBV9	-	TRBJ1-3	TGTGCCAGCAGCGGAGGGGGCGAAGGAAACACCATATATTTT	CASSGGGEGNTIYF
TRBD2	TRBV7-3	once	TRBJ2-7	TGTGCCAGCAGCAGTCAGGGACTAGCGGGAGACGAGCAGTACTTC	CASSSQGLAGDEQYF
-	TRBV6-5	once	TRBJ1-3	TGTGCCAGCAGTTACTCCGGCAGGGGAGACACCATATATTTT	CASSYSGRGDTIYF
-	TRBV2	-	TRBJ2-6	TGTGCCAGCAGTCTCGGTCCCACTTCTGGGGCCAACGTCCTGACTTTC	CASSLGPTSGANVLTF
TRBD1	TRBV7-3	-	TRBJ1-3	TGTGCCAGCAGCTTAAATCCAGGGACAGCGGGAAACACCATATATTTT	CASSLNPGTAGNTIYF
-	TRBV4-1	-	TRBJ1-2	TGCGCCAGCAGCGGCGACCTAACCAACTATGGCTACACCTTC	CASSGDLTNYGYTF
-	TRBV5-6	-	TRBJ1-1	TGTGCCAGCAGCTTGAGGAATGAAGCTTTCTTT	CASSLRNEAFF